The 32 T cell receptor beta chains below were found in one sample sequenced in a study of tumor-infiltrating lymphocytes in primary liver carcinoma (dated by TCRdb to the late 2010s). TCRdb names Illumina HiSeq 2500 as the instrument used. TCRbeta-specific cDNA was reverse-transcribed from roughly 500 ng total RNA using a constant-region primer and ProtoScript II reverse transcriptase. The TCRbeta libraries were prepared through three rounds of nested multiplex PCR following a slightly modified ARM-PCR procedure. Each of the first two PCR rounds ran for about 10 cycles and used multiplex TRBV1-TRBV30 forward primers together with a Cbeta reverse primer. The public reads were reanalyzed by TCRdb: fastp trimming at Q25, MiXCR alignment, in-frame beta chains only. Each entry merges the rows of one CDR3 protein and shows their most common DNA and genes. The sample contains 330,000 or so distinct CDR3 sequences, roughly 61% of them found a single time. In total, the top ten clones hold under 8.5% of the sample.

Blood RNA was extracted from unsorted whole blood using TRIzol reagent, and germline DNA was obtained with the DNeasy Blood & Tissue kit. Sequencing used peripheral blood. The receptors derive from a man in his forties with primary liver carcinoma and hepatitis B virus infection.

The rearrangement uses TRBV7-3 and TRBJ2-7, with 12 nucleotides matching TRBD2. The length of the CDR3 is 14 residues. Germline loops: CDR1 SGHTA, CDR2 FQGTGA. V lost 7 bases and J lost 3; bases outside the gene matches: 4. CDR3 loop: CASMLTSGSYEQYF. The CDR3 coding sequence is TGTGCCAGCATGTTGACTAGCGGGAGCTACGAGCAGTACTTC. The complete variable domain, with remaining parts taken from reference TRBV7-3 and TRBJ2-7, reads GAGVSQTPSNKVTEKGKYVELRCDPISGHTALYWYRQSLGQGPEFLIYFQGTGAADDSGLPNDRFFAVRPEGSVSTLKIQRTERGDSAVYLCASMLTSGSYEQYFGPGTRLTVT.

This rearrangement joins TRBV11-2 to TRBJ2-7; TRBD2 agrees at 8 bases. The germline V gene encodes CDR1 SGHAT and CDR2 FQNNGV. The CDR3 has 20 amino acids. V shed 6 bases and J 3 bases; nucleotides not matched to a gene: 25. The CDR3 spells CASSHISRTDLSGTDYEQYF. The CDR3 coding sequence is TGTGCCAGCAGTCACATCTCCAGGACAGATCTTAGCGGGACTGACTACGAGCAGTACTTC.

The chain recombines TRBV10-3 with TRBJ1-3; D is unclear. Trimming removed 4 bases at V and 4 bases at J, with 8 bases between. Germline CDR1 and CDR2: ENHRY and SYGVKD. The CDR3 loop spans 13 amino acids. The CDR3 DNA is TGTGCCATCAGTGCCGGGATGGGAAACACCATATATTTT. Amino acid sequence: CAISAGMGNTIYF.

This clonotype occurred many times. The gene calls are TRBV29-1 and TRBJ2-5; D not resolved. V dropped 6 bases and J dropped 2 bases, with 4 bases sitting between them. Germline V lookup: CDR1 SQVTM, CDR2 ANQGSEA. This CDR3 spans 10 amino acids. The CDR3 loop reads CSVGQETQYF. In DNA form, the CDR3 reads TGCAGCGTAGGGCAAGAGACCCAGTACTTC.

This clonotype was seen a few times. The V and J genes are TRBV5-1 and TRBJ1-1, with 8 bases matching TRBD1. The CDR3 covers 15 residues. Germline CDR1 is SGHRS and CDR2 is YFSETQ. The trim removed 4 bases at V and 4 bases at J, leaving 9 bases unmatched. Here the CDR3 reads CASSPHPGGGTEAFF. As DNA, the CDR3 is TGCGCCAGCAGCCCTCACCCAGGGGGCGGCACTGAAGCTTTCTTT.

Worth noting for this clonotype: Relative to the germline gene, one junction end is altered; a read error may explain this. The chain recombines TRBV5-4 with TRBJ2-5, with D perhaps TRBD1 (8 bases). The CDR3 length is 14 residues. Germline CDR1 reads SGHNT; CDR2 reads YYREEE (reference sequence). The CDR3 bases are TGCGACAGCAGCTTGGGCAGGGGGCGGGAGACCCGGTACTTC. Its protein is CDSSLGRGRETRYF. Based on the CDR3 plus reference TRBV5-4 and TRBJ2-5, the full variable domain is ETGVTQSPTHLIKTRGQQVTLRCSSQSGHNTVSWYQQALGQGPQFIFQYYREEENGRGNFPPRFSGLQFPNYSSELNVNALELDDSALYLCDSSLGRGRETRYFGPGTRLLVL.

This clonotype has at least ten counts. The chain has TRBV11-3 and TRBJ2-2; D possibly corresponds to TRBD2 (5 bases). Trimming pared 2 bases from V and 7 bases from J, leaving 14 bases between. This CDR3 comprises 15 residues. Germline-derived CDR1 and CDR2 are SGHNT and YENEEA. The CDR3 here is CASSLSGVLGGELFF. The CDR3 DNA is TGTGCCAGCAGCTTATCCGGGGTGCTTGGCGGGGAGCTGTTTTTT.

This rearrangement joins TRBV6-1 to TRBJ2-3, with D uncertain. V was trimmed by 8 bases and J by 14 bases, leaving 17 bases between them. The CDR3 covers 11 residues. The germline V gene encodes CDR1 MNHNS and CDR2 SASEGT. CDR3 sequence: CASRLTDTRYF. CDR3 coding DNA: TGTGCCAGCCGTCTTACTGATACACGGTATTTT.

With respect to this clonotype: Relative to the germline gene, one junction end is altered; a read error may explain this. The J gene is TRBJ2-2, the V gene TRBV5-6; the D is unclear. Per the germline V gene, CDR1 is SGHDT and CDR2 is YYEEEE. The CDR3 is 15 amino acids. The CDR3 bases are TGTGCCAGCAACTATCAAGGTTGGGAATCCGGTGAGCTGTTTTTT. This codes for CASNYQGWESGELFF.

The chain has TRBV11-2 and TRBJ2-7, with 8 bases lining up with TRBD1. CDR1 is SGHAT, CDR2 FQNNGV, per germline. The CDR3 spans 15 residues. CDR3 sequence: CVRQRFSQGAYEQYF. The CDR3 nucleotides are TGTGTCAGACAGAGGTTTTCACAGGGGGCCTACGAGCAGTACTTC.

The V gene is TRBV5-6, the J gene TRBJ2-2; TRBD2 matches 8 bases. Germline V gene data show CDR1 as SGHDT and CDR2 as YYEEEE. This CDR3 region has 15 residues. J was trimmed by 6 bases and V by 4 bases; bases with no gene match: 8. The CDR3 loop reads CASSLAGREAGELFF. In DNA form, the CDR3 reads TGTGCCAGCAGCCTGGCTGGGCGGGAGGCCGGGGAGCTGTTTTTT.

A word on this clonotype: Lacking the conserved final phenylalanine or tryptophan, this CDR3 likely reflects a read error. The rearrangement joins TRBV11-2 to TRBJ2-7; D is perhaps TRBD1 (6 bases). The V gene's germline CDR1 is SGHAT and CDR2 FQNNGV. This CDR3 is built from 16 residues. V was pared by 1 base and J by 0 bases, with 13 bases between. The CDR3 nucleotides read TGTGCCAGCAGCTTAGTCATGGCAGGGGCCTCCTACGAGCAGTACCTC. Residues: CASSLVMAGASYEQYL.

With regard to this clonotype: This likely comes from a read error, as the CDR3 has no conserved phenylalanine or tryptophan at its end. The rearrangement links TRBV12-3 or TRBV12-4 to TRBJ1-1, with 8 bases lining up with TRBD1. The ends lost 3 bases at V and 6 bases at J; junction bases unmatched: 15. The CDR3 has 17 residues. CDR3 protein: CASSFPPRQGAKAEAFV. The CDR3 nucleotides are TGTGCCAGCAGTTTTCCTCCTCGGCAGGGGGCTAAGGCTGAAGCTTTCGTT.

This chain uses TRBV11-1 with TRBJ2-1; 7 nucleotides agree with TRBD2. Germline V gene lookup returns CDR1 SGHAT and CDR2 FQDESV (reference sequence). The CDR3 has 15 amino acids. J lost 10 bases, V lost 5 bases, and 14 bases had no gene match. The CDR3 region is CASSLFNGGGREQFF. CDR3 DNA sequence: TGTGCCAGCAGCCTCTTTAATGGCGGGGGAAGAGAGCAGTTCTTC.

This clonotype was seen a few times. The chain has TRBV5-1 and TRBJ2-6; the D is unclear. This CDR3 has 13 residues. Per the germline V gene, CDR1 is SGHRS and CDR2 is YFSETQ. Trimming cost V 4 bases and J 4 bases, with 6 bases left between them. CDR3 residues: CASSLTGANVLTF. The CDR3 nucleotides read TGCGCCAGCAGCCTGACAGGGGCCAACGTCCTGACTTTC.

This clonotype has a count of ten or more. This chain links TRBV12-3 or TRBV12-4 with TRBJ1-6; TRBD1 aligns across 10 bases. V trimming: 4 bases; J trimming: 10 bases; junction bases outside the gene matches: 4. The CDR3 is 14 amino acids. The CDR3 DNA reads as TGTGCCAGCAGTTCCGGGACAGGGGACTCACCCCTCCACTTT. This gives the protein CASSSGTGDSPLHF.

Concerning this clonotype itself: One end of the junction is discordant with germline, which a read error may explain. The chain has TRBV11-2 and TRBJ2-5, with D uncertain. CDR1 is SGHAT and CDR2 is FQNNGV in the germline V gene. The CDR3 runs 13 residues. The CDR3, as DNA: TGCGCCGGCAGCTTAGTGGCAACAGAGACCCAGTACTTC. It codes for CAGSLVATETQYF.

With regard to this clonotype: Sequence at one end of the junction differs from germline and may be a read error. The chain carries TRBV11-2 and TRBJ2-1; 7 nucleotides agree with TRBD2. This CDR3 spans 14 amino acids. Germline V gene sequence: CDR1 SGHAT, CDR2 FQNNGV. The chain's CDR3 is CASSGTNGSSEQSF. The CDR3 coding sequence is TGTGCCAGCAGCGGGACTAACGGGAGTAGTGAGCAGTCCTTC.

Notes on this clonotype: A clone one base away is much larger, so this may be a read error. The chain joins TRBV29-1 to TRBJ1-5; 8 bases map to TRBD1. Germline values: CDR1 SQVTM, CDR2 ANQGSEA. This CDR3 comprises 12 residues. The CDR3 spells CSVRTGNHPQHF. CDR3 in DNA: TGCAGCGTACGGACAGGGAATCATCCCCAGCATTTT.

Note on this clonotype: The junction departs from germline at one end; a sequencing error may be responsible. This rearrangement joins TRBV11-2 to TRBJ2-7; a weak D match, TRBD2 (5 bases). Germline V gives CDR1 SGHAT, CDR2 FQNNGV. This CDR3 spans 15 amino acids. The CDR3 loop is CASSSDRRFWYERYF. Written as DNA, the CDR3 is TGTGCCAGCAGCTCGGACCGGCGGTTTTGGTACGAGCGGTACTTT.

V usage is TRBV11-1 and J usage is TRBJ2-1; 12 bases align to TRBD2. In germline, CDR1 is SGHAT, CDR2 FQDESV (reference sequence). Trimming took 3 bases from V and 7 from J; bases not matched to a gene: 16. The CDR3 is 19 amino acids. The CDR3 coding sequence is TGTGCCAGCAGCTTTACCTTCTATGCTAGCGGGAGGGCCGGGAATGAGCAGTTCTTC. Its protein is CASSFTFYASGRAGNEQFF.

This clonotype was seen only a few times. The chain combines TRBV5-1 with TRBJ2-7; D might be TRBD2 (6 bases). Germline CDR1 is SGHRS and CDR2 is YFSETQ. V was clipped by 2 bases and J by 6 bases, with 9 bases between them. The CDR3 contains 12 residues. Here the CDR3 reads CASSLGEAEQYF. The CDR3 DNA is TGCGCCAGCAGCTTAGGGGAGGCCGAGCAGTACTTC.

This clonotype was counted a few times. This may stem from a read error, because a much larger clone lies one nucleotide away. This chain connects TRBV4-3 to TRBJ1-1, with D uncertain. The V and J ends lost 4 bases and 8 bases respectively, with 14 bases between them. This CDR3 region has 13 residues. From germline, CDR1 is LGHNA and CDR2 YSLEER. The CDR3 loop is CASSRDTTSEAFF. CDR3 nucleotides: TGCGCCAGCAGCCGAGATACCACGTCCGAAGCTTTCTTT.

The rearrangement joins TRBV29-1 to TRBJ2-7, with 7 nucleotides matching TRBD2. The CDR3 has 14 residues. V gave up 5 bases and J gave up 3 bases; unmatched junction bases: 10. Per germline, CDR1 SQVTM and CDR2 ANQGSEA. CDR3 sequence (DNA): TGCAGCGTTAGTGGGAGGGTATGGGGCTACGAGCAGTACTTC. It encodes CSVSGRVWGYEQYF.

This clonotype was detected ten times or more. The chain uses TRBV29-1 and TRBJ2-5, with 9 nucleotides matching TRBD1. Trimming took 0 bases from V and 1 from J; bases not matched to a gene: 6. In germline, CDR1 is SQVTM, CDR2 ANQGSEA. This CDR3 has 16 amino acids. CDR3 DNA: TGCAGCGTTGAAGATCGCGGGACAGGGATCCAAGAGACCCAGTACTTC. Protein: CSVEDRGTGIQETQYF.

Concerning this clonotype itself: Relative to the germline gene, one junction end is altered; a read error may explain this. The J gene is TRBJ2-7, the V gene TRBV11-2; 9 bases map to TRBD1. Germline values: CDR1 SGHAT, CDR2 FQNNGV. The CDR3 loop spans 15 amino acids. This CDR3 reads CARQRFPQGAYEQYF. CDR3 coding DNA: TGTGCCAGACAGCGGTTTCCACAGGGGGCCTACGAGCAGTATTTC.

There are a few counts of this clonotype. This rearrangement joins TRBV12-3 or TRBV12-4 to TRBJ1-4; the D gene is possibly TRBD1 (5 bases). Trimming removed 5 bases at V and 0 bases at J, with 10 bases between. The CDR3 runs to 15 residues. The DNA of the CDR3 is TGTGCCAGCAGTCCTACGGGGGCAACTAATGAAAAACTGTTTTTT. The encoded protein is CASSPTGATNEKLFF.

About this clonotype: This may come from a read error, since a much larger clone is one base off. V is TRBV6-5 and J is TRBJ2-7, with 11 positions matching TRBD2. Germline values: CDR1 MNHEY, CDR2 SVGAGI. This CDR3 is 15 amino acids long. This CDR3 reads CASRPIAGGSHDQYF. CDR3 DNA: TGTGCCAGCAGGCCTATAGCGGGAGGGTCCCACGATCAGTACTTC.

As concerns this clonotype: A junction end diverges from the germline sequence, so it may reflect a read error. V usage is TRBV11-2 and J usage is TRBJ1-1; a possible D gene is TRBD1 (5 bases). The CDR3 loop spans 14 amino acids. Germline CDR1 is SGHAT and CDR2 is FQNNGV. CDR3 coding DNA: TGTGCTAGCAGCTTAGACCAGGGCAACGCTGAAGCTTTCTTT. Protein sequence: CASSLDQGNAEAFF.

The V and J genes are TRBV7-3 and TRBJ1-6, with no clear D. V shed 3 bases and J shed 5 bases, with 11 bases lying between them. In germline, CDR1 is SGHTA, CDR2 FQGTGA. The CDR3 is made up of 15 amino acids. In DNA, the CDR3 is TGTGCCAGCAGCTTGCTTCACAGCGATAATTCACCCCTCCACTTT. This sequence encodes CASSLLHSDNSPLHF.

This clonotype was seen many times. V is TRBV6-1 and J is TRBJ2-1; D tentatively reads TRBD1 or TRBD2 (6 bases each). Germline V CDR1 and CDR2: MNHNS, SASEGT. The CDR3 has 14 amino acids. Between the trimmed V and J ends, which lost 3 bases and 8 bases, there was a span of 14 bases. The CDR3: CASSEGGAWDEQFF. Here the CDR3 DNA reads TGTGCCAGCAGTGAGGGGGGCGCATGGGATGAGCAGTTCTTC.

About this clonotype: This clone may be a read error of a much larger clone one base away. J is TRBJ2-7 and V is TRBV10-2, with 7 bases aligning to TRBD2. Per the germline V gene, CDR1 is WSHSY and CDR2 is SAAADI. This CDR3 has 13 residues. CDR3 nucleotide sequence: TGCGCCAGCAGGGGGGGGAACTCCTACGAGCGGTACTTC. Its translation: CASRGGNSYERYF.